This record covers a single T cell receptor (beta chain). This record belongs to a study of blood T cell repertoires in COVID-19. Background on the study: The study drew acute and convalescent COVID-19 samples from the United States, Italy and Spain.

The V end lost 5 bases, the J end lost 4 bases, and 13 bases lay between the germline ends. The CDR3 has 14 amino acids. Germline values: CDR1 SGHTA, CDR2 FQGTGA. During active infection, Seattle patients enrolled and were then monitored through disease. Authors' processing steps: Nucleated cell number was recorded as an estimate derived from reference gene primer amplification. Clones were read by immunoSEQ multiplex PCR, and TCRdb kept only the in-frame ones, dropping some. That table furnishes V, J and clone size, whereas the DNA furnished D and trimming. The sample gives 150,000 to 200,000 clones, about 81% of which show up once; around 11% is in the top ten.

Sequences were obtained from peripheral blood. This TCR derives from a woman older than 75 with COVID-19, enrolled during active disease. The chain carries TRBV7-3 and TRBJ2-3; no reliable D call. The CDR3 protein is CASSAYISADTQYF. The CDR3 coding sequence is TGTGCCAGCAGCGCTTACATAAGTGCAGATACGCAGTATTTT. Complete variable domain (other parts from reference TRBV7-3 and TRBJ2-3): GAGVSQTPSNKVTEKGKYVELRCDPISGHTALYWYRQSLGQGPEFLIYFQGTGAADDSGLPNDRFFAVRPEGSVSTLKIQRTERGDSAVYLCASSAYISADTQYFGPGTRLTVL.